Below, one T cell receptor beta chain is given with its context. This sample was included in a study of blood T cell repertoires in COVID-19. Trimming cost V 4 bases and J 0 bases, with 26 bases left between them. This CDR3 region has 20 residues. The germline CDR1 and CDR2 sequences are MNHEY and SMNVEV (reference sequence). This table comes from immunoSEQ multiplex PCR, and its TCRdb copy is limited to in-frame clones, with some not included. Of about 240,000 clones listed, roughly 79% are singletons. Seattle participants joined during active infection and were tracked over time. The sample taken for sequencing was peripheral blood. The TCR sequence derives from an elderly woman with COVID-19, enrolled during active disease. This rearrangement joins TRBV27 to TRBJ2-3; D is possibly TRBD2 (6 bases). As DNA, the CDR3 is TGTGCCAGCAGTTCCCTACACCTAGCGCCATCCCTTTCTAGCACAGATACGCAGTATTTT. Encoded protein: CASSSLHLAPSLSSTDTQYF.